These 9 T cell receptor beta chains share one sample of origin, sequenced in a study of blood T cell repertoires in COVID-19. Libraries were prepared by immunoSEQ multiplex PCR; TCRdb keeps only in-frame clonotypes and omits some of them. In the table there are tens of thousands of clones, more than 65% of which are singletons. The sample comprised peripheral blood. These receptors originate from a man older than 75 with active or convalescent COVID-19.

The chain joins TRBV7-9 to TRBJ1-5, with unresolved D. Germline CDR1 is SEHNR and CDR2 is FQNEAQ (reference sequence). CDR3 length: 14 amino acids. Deletions cut 5 bases from V and 6 bases from J, with 14 bases between. CDR3 sequence reads: CASSPAGSSQPQHF. CDR3 bases: TGTGCCAGCAGCCCGGCGGGGAGTTCTCAGCCCCAGCATTTT.

This chain connects TRBV2 to TRBJ1-6; D might be TRBD1 (5 bases). Germline values: CDR1 SNHLY, CDR2 FYNNEI. The CDR3 has 15 amino acids. The V end was cut by 8 bases, the J end by 10 bases, with 21 bases between. The DNA of the CDR3 is TGTGCCAGCGTGGGCCCCGGCGGGGCCGACTCACCCCTCCACTTT. Amino acid sequence: CASVGPGGADSPLHF.

This rearrangement joins TRBV5-1 to TRBJ1-1, with D maybe TRBD1 (5 bases). The CDR3 consists of 16 residues. Deletions cut 4 bases from V and 1 base from J, with 17 bases between. CDR1 is SGHRS, CDR2 YFSETQ, per germline. The CDR3: CASSSGTYPGNTEAFF. The CDR3 DNA reads TGCGCCAGCAGCAGCGGGACTTACCCTGGGAACACTGAAGCTTTCTTT.

This rearrangement joins TRBV15 to TRBJ2-2, with D uncertain. Per the germline V gene, CDR1 is LNHNV and CDR2 is YYDKDF (reference sequence). The CDR3 runs 17 residues. Between the trimmed V and J ends, which lost 1 base and 5 bases, there was a span of 17 bases. DNA of the CDR3: TGTGCCACCAGCAGAGCGGGTGACCAAAGGTGGACCGGGGAGCTGTTTTTT. Amino acid sequence: CATSRAGDQRWTGELFF.

The chain couples TRBV6-6 to TRBJ1-6; TRBD1 aligns across 9 bases. CDR1 and CDR2 (germline): MNHNY, SVGAGI (reference sequence). After removal of 6 bases from V and 8 bases from J, the junction contained 5 bases not matched to a gene. The CDR3 is 14 residues long. The chain's CDR3 is CASRADRGDSPLHF. As DNA, the CDR3 is TGTGCCAGCAGAGCGGACAGGGGAGATTCACCCCTCCACTTT.

This chain uses TRBV7-9 with TRBJ2-7; D unresolved. CDR1 and CDR2 (germline): SEHNR, FQNEAQ (reference sequence). The CDR3 has 11 residues. Between the trimmed V and J ends, which lost 6 bases and 0 bases, there was a span of 3 bases. CDR3 nucleotide sequence: TGTGCCAGCAGGAGCTCCTACGAGCAGTACTTC. Its protein is CASRSSYEQYF.

The genes are TRBV9 and TRBJ2-2; D gene ambiguous. The CDR3 is made up of 13 amino acids. Trimming took 4 bases from V and 6 from J, leaving 10 bases between them. The germline V gene encodes CDR1 SGDLS and CDR2 YYNGEE. CDR3 residues: CASSPRRAGELFF. The CDR3 DNA is TGTGCCAGCAGCCCCCGGAGAGCCGGGGAGCTGTTTTTT. Full variable domain (missing parts from reference TRBV9 and TRBJ2-2): DSGVTQTPKHLITATGQRVTLRCSPRSGDLSVYWYQQSLDQGLQFLIQYYNGEERAKGNILERFSAQQFPDLHSELNLSSLELGDSALYFCASSPRRAGELFFGEGSRLTVL.

The rearrangement links TRBV3-1 (or the pseudogene TRBV3-2) to TRBJ1-5; D unclear. The germline CDR1 and CDR2 sequences are LGHDT and YNNKEL (reference sequence). Trimming shortened V by 2 bases and J by 0 bases, and 8 bases separated the two germline ends. The CDR3 runs to 15 residues. The CDR3 coding sequence is TGTGCCAGCAGCCAAACAGATTATAGCAATCAGCCCCAGCATTTT. Translating it yields CASSQTDYSNQPQHF.

This clone was observed once. The chain recombines TRBV4-3 with TRBJ1-2; weak D call: TRBD1 (5 bases). The V and J ends lost 0 bases and 3 bases respectively, with 20 bases between them. Per germline, CDR1 LGHNA and CDR2 YSLEER. The CDR3 covers 18 residues. The CDR3, as DNA: TGCGCCAGCAGCCAAGACCCGGGAGGGCGGGGCGCGGACTATGGCTACACCTTC. It specifies CASSQDPGGRGADYGYTF.